This TCR beta chain is drawn from a study of naive and memory T cell subsets. Regarding the study as a whole: In naive cells, over 85% of TCR sequences were seen only once. Possibly reflecting memory cells re-expressing CD45RA, a few larger clonotypes occurred in naive repertoires, especially CD8. TCR counts from RNA may reflect activation-linked expression changes.

This CDR3 contains 13 residues. Germline V gene lookup returns CDR1 SQVTM and CDR2 ANQGSEA. J was trimmed by 7 bases and V by 7 bases; bases with no gene match: 10. After the first PCR, alpha and beta chain libraries were processed separately. The beta constant-region primer was an equimolar mix of two oligonucleotides covering TRBC1 and TRBC2. Four rounds of PCR amplified the ligated cDNA using nested alpha and beta constant-region primers plus SP2. TCRdb reprocessed the UMI-ligation and nested PCR reads with MiXCR, giving one entry per CDR3 protein. The sample has around 100,000 distinct CDR3 sequences; roughly 15% are singletons. This clonotype was detected many times. What it recognizes is unknown.

Sequencing was performed on naive CD8+ T cells from blood. The source is a human donor in good health. This chain links TRBV29-1 with TRBJ1-1, with 9 bases fitting TRBD1. CDR3 DNA: TGCAGCGGATTTAACAGGGGGCAGGGTGAAGCTTTCTTT. Amino acid sequence: CSGFNRGQGEAFF.